This T cell receptor (beta chain) originates from a study of blood T cell repertoires in COVID-19. Study-wide context: Material from acute and convalescent COVID-19 was sourced from the United States, Italy and Spain. The cDNA or gDNA used as material had been derived from T cells, B-cell-depleted T cells, or PBMCs.

Patients in Seattle were enrolled during active infection, then followed longitudinally. Original methodology: Reference gene primers were amplified, and this amplification served to estimate nucleated cell counts. Method: immunoSEQ multiplex PCR; TCRdb's copy keeps in-frame clones and lacks some. V and J calls and clone size follow that table, whereas D and trimming were derived from the DNA. The repertoire holds a few hundred thousand clones, roughly 91% seen once, with 1.5% to 2% in the top ten. The CDR3 is made up of 13 amino acids. Germline CDR1 and CDR2: SGHRS and YFSETQ. The germline V and J ends were trimmed by 2 bases and 1 base, with 6 bases remaining between them. This clone was counted a few times.

The sequence was obtained from a woman aged 25 to 39 with COVID-19, enrolled during active disease. V gene TRBV5-1 combines with J gene TRBJ1-2, with D hard to call. The sample was peripheral blood. CDR3 coding DNA: TGCGCCAGCAGCTTTTGGAGTAACTATGGCTACACCTTC. Amino acids: CASSFWSNYGYTF.